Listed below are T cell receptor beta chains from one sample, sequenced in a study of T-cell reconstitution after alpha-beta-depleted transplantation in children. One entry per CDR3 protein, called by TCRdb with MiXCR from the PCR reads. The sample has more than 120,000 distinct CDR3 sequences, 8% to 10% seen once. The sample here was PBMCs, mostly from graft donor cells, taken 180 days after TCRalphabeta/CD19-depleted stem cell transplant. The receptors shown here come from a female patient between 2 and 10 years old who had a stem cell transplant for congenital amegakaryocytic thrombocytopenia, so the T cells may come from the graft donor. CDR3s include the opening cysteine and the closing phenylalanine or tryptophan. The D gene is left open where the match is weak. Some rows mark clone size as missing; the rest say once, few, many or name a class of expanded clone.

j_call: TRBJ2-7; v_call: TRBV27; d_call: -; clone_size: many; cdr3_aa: CASSGQGLGPLALYEQYF; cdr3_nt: TGTGCCAGCAGTGGACAAGGTTTGGGCCCTTTAGCCCTCTACGAGCAGTACTTC
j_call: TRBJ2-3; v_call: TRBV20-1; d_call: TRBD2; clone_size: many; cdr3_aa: CSALSASGSTDTQYF; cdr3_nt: TGCAGTGCTCTTTCGGCTAGCGGGAGCACAGATACGCAGTATTTT
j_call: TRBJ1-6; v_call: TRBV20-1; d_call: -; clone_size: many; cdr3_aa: CSAVRDTYNSPLHF; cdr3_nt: TGCAGTGCTGTCCGGGACACTTATAATTCACCCCTCCACTTT
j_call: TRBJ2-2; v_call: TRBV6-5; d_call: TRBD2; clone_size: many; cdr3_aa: CASSLGLAGGNVHTGELFF; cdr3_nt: TGTGCCAGCAGTTTGGGACTAGCGGGAGGGAACGTTCACACCGGGGAGCTGTTTTTT
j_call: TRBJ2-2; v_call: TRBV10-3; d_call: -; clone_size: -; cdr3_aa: CAISGRAPNTGELFF; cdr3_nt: TGTGCCATCAGTGGTCGAGCGCCGAACACCGGGGAGCTGTTTTTT
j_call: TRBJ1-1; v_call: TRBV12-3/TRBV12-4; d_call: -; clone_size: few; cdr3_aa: CASSFKVVTEAFF; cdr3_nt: TGTGCCAGCAGTTTTAAGGTGGTCACTGAAGCTTTCTTT
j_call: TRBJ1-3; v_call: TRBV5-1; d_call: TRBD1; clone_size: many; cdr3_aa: CASSSKGQSSGNTIYF; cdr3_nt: TGCGCCAGCAGCTCCAAGGGACAGTCCTCTGGAAACACCATATATTTT
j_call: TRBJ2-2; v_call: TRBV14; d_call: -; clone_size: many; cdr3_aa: CASSQPGTRGAGELFF; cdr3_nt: TGTGCCAGCAGCCAACCGGGAACACGTGGCGCCGGGGAGCTGTTTTTT
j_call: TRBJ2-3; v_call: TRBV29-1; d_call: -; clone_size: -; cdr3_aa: CSVDSGSDTQYF; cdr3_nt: TGCAGCGTTGATTCAGGGTCAGATACGCAGTATTTT
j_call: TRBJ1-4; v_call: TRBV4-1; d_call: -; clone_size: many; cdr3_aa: CASSQDGTGGVEKLFF; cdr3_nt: TGCGCCAGCAGCCAAGATGGAACAGGAGGGGTTGAAAAACTGTTTTTT
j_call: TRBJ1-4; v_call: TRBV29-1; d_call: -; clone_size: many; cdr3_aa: CSVVGNGPNEKLFF; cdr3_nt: TGCAGCGTTGTAGGGAACGGCCCGAATGAAAAACTGTTTTTT
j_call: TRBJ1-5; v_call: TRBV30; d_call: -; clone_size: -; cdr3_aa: CAWSVGGNQPQHF; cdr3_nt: TGTGCCTGGAGTGTGGGGGGCAATCAGCCCCAGCATTTT
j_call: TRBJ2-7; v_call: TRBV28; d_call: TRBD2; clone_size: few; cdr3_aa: CASSPTPGTSGRSSYEQYF; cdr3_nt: TGTGCCAGCAGCCCAACCCCCGGGACTAGCGGGAGAAGCTCCTACGAGCAGTACTTC
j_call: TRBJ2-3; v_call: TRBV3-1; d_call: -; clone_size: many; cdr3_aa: CASSQAGGATASTRPDTQYF; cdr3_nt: TGTGCCAGCAGCCAAGCCGGAGGTGCCACTGCTAGCACGCGGCCAGATACGCAGTATTTT
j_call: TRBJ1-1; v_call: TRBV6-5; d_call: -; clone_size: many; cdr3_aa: CASSRGVTEAFF; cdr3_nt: TGTGCCAGCAGTCGAGGGGTTACTGAAGCTTTCTTT
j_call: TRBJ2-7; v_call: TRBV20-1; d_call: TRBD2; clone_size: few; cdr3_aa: CSASPGLVYEQYF; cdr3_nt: TGCAGTGCTTCCCCGGGACTAGTCTACGAGCAGTACTTC
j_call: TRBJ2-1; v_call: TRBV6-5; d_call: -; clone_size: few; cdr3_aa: CASRGANEQFF; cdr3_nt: TGTGCCAGCCGGGGGGCCAATGAGCAGTTCTTC
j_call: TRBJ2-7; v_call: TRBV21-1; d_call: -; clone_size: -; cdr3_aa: CASSKVGTPWDEQYF; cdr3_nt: TGTGCCAGCAGCAAAGTAGGGACACCTTGGGACGAGCAGTACTTC
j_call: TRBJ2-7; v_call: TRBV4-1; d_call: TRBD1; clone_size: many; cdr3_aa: CASSQDTGVGEQYF; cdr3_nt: TGCGCCAGCAGCCAGGACACAGGGGTGGGCGAGCAGTACTTC
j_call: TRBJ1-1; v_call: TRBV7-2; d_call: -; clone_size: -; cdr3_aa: CASSFSGVGTEAFF; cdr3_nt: TGTGCCAGCAGCTTCTCCGGAGTGGGCACTGAAGCTTTCTTT
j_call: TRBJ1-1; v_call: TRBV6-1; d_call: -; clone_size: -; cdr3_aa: CASSGRQIMNTEAFF; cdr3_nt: TGTGCCAGCAGTGGTAGGCAAATAATGAACACTGAAGCTTTCTTT
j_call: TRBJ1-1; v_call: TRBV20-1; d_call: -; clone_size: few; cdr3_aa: CSARDPPGVGAFF; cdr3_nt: TGCAGTGCTAGAGATCCCCCGGGGGTGGGAGCTTTCTTT
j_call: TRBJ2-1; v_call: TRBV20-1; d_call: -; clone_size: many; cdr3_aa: CSARATYNEQFF; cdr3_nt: TGCAGTGCTAGGGCCACCTACAATGAGCAGTTCTTC
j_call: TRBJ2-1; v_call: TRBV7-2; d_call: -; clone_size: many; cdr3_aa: CASSLVHEQFF; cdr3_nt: TGTGCCAGCAGCTTAGTACATGAGCAGTTCTTC
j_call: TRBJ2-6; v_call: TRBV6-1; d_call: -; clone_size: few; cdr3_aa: CASTQLSSGANVLTF; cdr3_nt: TGTGCCAGCACCCAGCTTTCCTCTGGGGCCAACGTCCTGACTTTC
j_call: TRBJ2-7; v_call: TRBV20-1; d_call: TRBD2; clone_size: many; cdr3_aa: CSARRLADYEQYF; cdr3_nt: TGCAGTGCCCGGCGACTAGCGGACTACGAGCAGTACTTC
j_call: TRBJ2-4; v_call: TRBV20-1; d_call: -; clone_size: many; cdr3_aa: CSAPWNPDGIQYF; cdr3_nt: TGCAGTGCACCCTGGAACCCTGATGGCATTCAGTACTTC
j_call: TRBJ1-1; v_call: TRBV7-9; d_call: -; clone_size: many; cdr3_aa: CASSLASPAAFF; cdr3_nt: TGTGCCAGCAGCTTAGCCTCCCCGGCAGCTTTCTTT